The source of this TCR beta chain is a study of shared clonotypes between healthy human individuals. Concerning this clone: The target antigen is unknown.

Study-level results: Non-shared clonotypes showed lower generation probabilities than clonotypes common to all four donors. Limited genetic and exposure-history diversity came from having few donors. Several donors held about 4.5% of naive CD4 clonotypes in common.

In the study's own analysis: Quality scores were absent from the junction-only immunoSEQ sequences, so filtering differed. The assay was immunoSEQ multiplex PCR, and TCRdb's table has in-frame clones only and misses some. The V and J calls and the clone size are those of that table, but D and trimming were determined from the DNA. Seen here are under 1,900,000 clones, less than 99% observed once, and the top ten hold 0.3% to 0.45%. The V end lost 1 base, the J end lost 0 bases, and 13 bases lay between the germline ends. Germline CDR1 MNHNS, CDR2 SASEGT. The CDR3 is 17 amino acids. The chain employs TRBV6-1 and TRBJ1-3, with a weak D call TRBD1 (5 bases). Input material: naive CD4+ T cells sorted from blood. Regarding subset: CD45RA+ positively selected. The sequence came from a man aged 30 to 39 in good health. The chain's CDR3 is CASSEGDSRFSGNTIYF. The CDR3 coding sequence is TGTGCCAGCAGTGAAGGTGACAGCCGGTTCTCTGGAAACACCATATATTTT.